Below are 30 T cell receptor beta chains sequenced from a single sample in a study of shared clonotypes between healthy human individuals. The method was immunoSEQ multiplex PCR; TCRdb's version includes in-frame clones alone and lacks a portion of them. The sample carries 2 million to 2.5 million clones, 85% to 95% recorded once. Input material: naive CD4+ T cells from PBMCs. Noted subset: CD45RA+ positively selected. The source is a man aged 18 to 30 in good health. Some clones in this sample may be carry-over from other donors' samples.

The chain recombines TRBV30 with TRBJ2-5; tentatively, D is TRBD1 or TRBD2 (5 bases each). V lost 0 bases to trimming and J lost 5 bases, with 34 bases between them. Germline CDR1 reads GTSNPN; CDR2 reads SVGIG (reference sequence). The CDR3 extends over 21 amino acids. In nucleotides, the CDR3 is TGTGCCTGGAGTGTAACACGGATTTGGGGGTCTCAGGGCTCTTTCGGGGAGACCCAGTACTTC. Its translation is CAWSVTRIWGSQGSFGETQYF.

The gene calls are TRBV27 and TRBJ1-2, with D possibly being TRBD1 (5 bases). Trimming shortened V by 7 bases and J by 6 bases, and 15 bases separated the two germline ends. CDR1 and CDR2 from the germline V gene are MNHEY and SMNVEV (reference sequence). This CDR3 has 13 residues. CDR3 region: CASTSWGFHGYTF. Here the CDR3 DNA reads TGTGCCAGCACCTCGTGGGGGTTCCATGGCTACACCTTC.

This chain links TRBV9 with TRBJ2-2, with D uncertain. Germline V gives CDR1 SGDLS, CDR2 YYNGEE. CDR3 length equals 14 residues. Between the trimmed V and J ends, which lost 0 bases and 4 bases, there was a span of 7 bases. CDR3 protein: CASSVGISTGELFF. In DNA, the CDR3 is TGTGCCAGCAGCGTAGGGATTTCCACCGGGGAGCTGTTTTTT.

A remark on this clone: The identical CDR3 is also encoded by other nucleotide sequences in the sample. CDR3 amino acids: CASSLGPSSYNEQFF. CDR3 coding DNA: TGTGCCAGCAGCTTAGGTCCTAGCAGCTACAATGAGCAGTTCTTC. The chain employs TRBV7-3 and TRBJ2-1; D might be TRBD2 (5 bases). This CDR3 is built from 15 residues. V lost 2 bases and J lost 3, with 11 bases in between. Germline V gene sequence: CDR1 SGHTA, CDR2 FQGTGA.

This clone has just a few counts. J is TRBJ1-1 and V is TRBV20-1, with no clear D. Germline values: CDR1 DFQATT, CDR2 SNEGSKA (reference sequence). Trimming took off 6 bases at V and 6 bases at J, with 8 bases between the two ends. This CDR3 has 10 amino acids. CDR3 in amino acids: CSATRAEAFF. Here the CDR3 DNA reads TGCAGTGCAACACGAGCTGAAGCTTTCTTT.

The V call is TRBV6-5, the J call TRBJ2-2; D ambiguous. CDR3 length: 14 residues. Per the germline V gene, CDR1 is MNHEY and CDR2 is SVGAGI. Trimming stripped 2 bases from V and 7 bases from J, with 11 bases between. The CDR3 here is CASSYQTDVGELFF. The CDR3 DNA follows: TGTGCCAGCAGTTACCAGACTGATGTCGGGGAGCTGTTTTTT.

DNA of the CDR3: TGTGCCAGCAAGGTTGGCAGGCTGGGTGAAAAACTGTTTTTT. Translating it yields CASKVGRLGEKLFF. The rearrangement links TRBV6-5 to TRBJ1-4; unclear D gene. The CDR3 is 14 residues long. V dropped 7 bases and J dropped 7 bases, with 16 bases sitting between them. Per the germline V gene, CDR1 is MNHEY and CDR2 is SVGAGI.

The rearrangement uses TRBV5-4 and TRBJ2-1; 8 bases map to TRBD2. Germline CDR1 reads SGHNT; CDR2 reads YYREEE (reference sequence). J was trimmed by 5 bases and V by 3 bases; bases with no gene match: 13. The CDR3 sequence is 17 residues long. The CDR3 region has the DNA TGTGCCAGCAGCTACTACGGCGGGACTAGAGGGAACAATGAGCAGTTCTTC. Translated, it gives CASSYYGGTRGNNEQFF.

V is TRBV28 and J is TRBJ1-3; no reliable D call. This CDR3 region has 17 residues. Trimming shortened V by 6 bases and J by 0 bases, and 18 bases separated the two germline ends. Germline V gene data show CDR1 as MDHEN and CDR2 as SYDVKM. The CDR3 sequence is CASSYPGMSHSGNTIYF. The CDR3 DNA reads TGTGCCAGCAGCTATCCCGGGATGTCTCACTCTGGAAACACCATATATTTT.

This clone appeared a single time. V and J are TRBV27 and TRBJ2-5; D is uncertain. CDR3 length: 14 amino acids. CDR1 is MNHEY and CDR2 is SMNVEV in the germline V gene (reference sequence). The ends were cut back, 4 bases at V and 4 bases at J, with 13 bases in the middle. The CDR3: CASSSSSFPETQYF. CDR3 nucleotide sequence: TGTGCCAGCAGTTCCTCCTCCTTCCCAGAGACCCAGTACTTC.

The chain has TRBV18 and TRBJ2-5; 7 bases agree with TRBD1. The J call may be faulty, since TRBJ2-7 better matches the DNA end. In germline, CDR1 is KGHSH, CDR2 LQKENI. The CDR3 has 13 residues. The chain's CDR3 is CASTGQAPYEQYF. The CDR3 bases are TGTGCCAGCACTGGACAGGCCCCCTACGAGCAGTACTTC.

This clone was found once. The J gene is TRBJ1-1, the V gene TRBV2; D call uncertain. CDR3 size: 14 residues. Germline V lookup: CDR1 SNHLY, CDR2 FYNNEI. Trimming shortened V by 4 bases and J by 1 base, and 10 bases separated the two germline ends. In DNA form, the CDR3 reads TGTGCCAGCAGTGGGGTCGGCAGGAACACTGAAGCTTTCTTT. Translated, it gives CASSGVGRNTEAFF.

The rearrangement uses TRBV15 and TRBJ1-1, with 7 bases lining up with TRBD1. Germline V gene sequence: CDR1 LNHNV, CDR2 YYDKDF (reference sequence). The CDR3 totals 12 residues. V gave up 2 bases and J gave up 7 bases; unmatched junction bases: 1. Here the CDR3 DNA reads TGTGCCACCAGCAGAACAGGGGATGAAGCTTTCTTT. Translating it yields CATSRTGDEAFF.

The V gene is TRBV28, the J gene TRBJ1-5; D unclear. This CDR3 has 14 residues. Trimming took off 4 bases at V and 7 bases at J, with 14 bases between the two ends. The germline CDR1 and CDR2 sequences are MDHEN and SYDVKM. CDR3 in amino acids: CASSSQRAWQPQHF. The CDR3, as DNA: TGTGCCAGCAGTTCTCAACGGGCATGGCAGCCCCAGCATTTT. The whole variable domain, filled in from reference TRBV28 and TRBJ1-5, reads DVKVTQSSRYLVKRTGEKVFLECVQDMDHENMFWYRQDPGLGLRLIYFSYDVKMKEKGDIPEGYSVSREKKERFSLILESASTNQTSMYLCASSSQRAWQPQHFGDGTRLSIL.

This chain uses TRBV5-1 with TRBJ1-5, with D perhaps TRBD1 (5 bases). Germline lookup yields CDR1 SGHRS and CDR2 YFSETQ. CDR3 length: 13 amino acids. With 0 bases removed from V and 7 bases from J, the gap between germline ends came to 8 bases. This CDR3 reads CASSLVGVQPQHF. CDR3 in DNA: TGCGCCAGCAGCTTGGTGGGGGTACAGCCCCAGCATTTT.

The chain is built from TRBV5-1 and TRBJ2-7; 7 bases are shared with TRBD2. The CDR3 consists of 14 residues. V shed 0 bases and J 3 bases; nucleotides not matched to a gene: 3. Germline CDR1 SGHRS, CDR2 YFSETQ. This CDR3 is CASSLAAGVYEQYF. The CDR3 coding sequence is TGCGCCAGCAGCTTGGCCGCGGGGGTCTACGAGCAGTACTTC.

This clone was seen a single time. V gene TRBV5-1 combines with J gene TRBJ2-1; 9 bases map to TRBD2. V was pared by 7 bases and J by 7 bases, with 12 bases of the junction left unmatched. This CDR3 is 15 amino acids long. Germline loops: CDR1 SGHRS, CDR2 YFSETQ. This CDR3 is CASRREGAGGNEQFF. The CDR3 DNA reads as TGCGCCAGCCGCCGGGAGGGAGCGGGAGGTAATGAGCAGTTCTTC.

The rearrangement links TRBV28 to TRBJ2-7; 7 bases align to TRBD1. Per the germline V gene, CDR1 is MDHEN and CDR2 is SYDVKM. After removal of 6 bases from V and 3 bases from J, the junction contained 8 bases not matched to a gene. The CDR3 length is 14 residues. Here the CDR3 DNA reads TGTGCCAGCAGCCTATCGGGACAGATCTACGAGCAGTACTTC. Residues: CASSLSGQIYEQYF.

A note on this clone: Other nucleotide sequences from this sample produce the same CDR3. The chain has TRBV28 and TRBJ1-2, with TRBD1 as a possible D gene (6 bases). CDR3 size: 13 residues. V was clipped by 2 bases and J by 5 bases, with 9 bases between them. Germline-derived CDR1 and CDR2 are MDHEN and SYDVKM. The CDR3 coding sequence is TGTGCCAGCAGTTTAGACAGGAGATATGGCTACACCTTC. This gives the protein CASSLDRRYGYTF.

The V call is TRBV5-8, the J call TRBJ2-1; TRBD2 is a possible D gene (6 bases). Looked up from germline, CDR1 is SGHTS and CDR2 is YDEGEE. This CDR3 comprises 17 residues. V lost 2 bases, J lost 5 bases, and 20 bases lay in between. The CDR3 nucleotides read TGTGCCAGCAGCTTACAAGGGTCTGGGACTCCTCACAATGAGCAGTTCTTC. It codes for CASSLQGSGTPHNEQFF.

The chain is built from TRBV28 and TRBJ1-3; D gene unclear. The CDR3 is 15 residues long. V dropped 3 bases and J dropped 6 bases, with 15 bases sitting between them. Germline CDR1 MDHEN, CDR2 SYDVKM. This CDR3 is CASSFGQTASNTIYF. The CDR3 DNA reads TGTGCCAGCAGTTTCGGGCAGACCGCTTCAAACACCATATATTTT.

This chain joins TRBV14 and TRBJ2-1, with 11 nucleotides matching TRBD1. CDR3 size: 16 residues. CDR1 is SGHDN and CDR2 is FVKESK in the germline V gene. V gave up 3 bases and J gave up 7 bases; unmatched junction bases: 8. The CDR3 region has the DNA TGTGCCAGCAGCCAGATGGACAGGGGGCTTTTAAATGAGCAGTTCTTC. Translation: CASSQMDRGLLNEQFF.

This sequence joins TRBV2 and TRBJ2-5; maybe TRBD1 (6 bases). This CDR3 has 14 amino acids. V gave up 10 bases and J gave up 1 base, with 16 bases separating them. Germline V gene lookup returns CDR1 SNHLY and CDR2 FYNNEI. The CDR3 DNA reads TGTGCCACCAATACCAGACAGGCCCAAGAGACCCAGTACTTC. Amino acid sequence: CATNTRQAQETQYF. The full variable domain, its missing parts supplied by reference TRBV2 and TRBJ2-5, is EPEVTQTPSHQVTQMGQEVILRCVPISNHLYFYWYRQILGQKVEFLVSFYNNEISEKSEIFDDQFSVERPDGSNFTLKIRSTKLEDSAMYFCATNTRQAQETQYFGPGTRLLVL.

This chain links TRBV4-1 with TRBJ2-7, with 7 bases that match TRBD2. Germline CDR1 and CDR2: MGHRA and YSYEKL. CDR3 length: 17 amino acids. J was trimmed by 1 base and V by 2 bases; bases with no gene match: 11. Written as DNA, the CDR3 is TGCGCCAGCAGCCAATTTCTAGCGGTCCTTAAATCCTACGAGCAGTACTTC. The encoded protein is CASSQFLAVLKSYEQYF.

The V and J genes are TRBV15 and TRBJ1-5, with TRBD1 matching over 7 bases. This CDR3 spans 16 amino acids. J lost 0 bases, V lost 4 bases, and 6 bases had no gene match. CDR1 is LNHNV and CDR2 is YYDKDF in the germline V gene (reference sequence). The CDR3 DNA follows: TGTGCCACCAGCACAAAGACAGGGTATAGCAATCAGCCCCAGCATTTT. Translated, it gives CATSTKTGYSNQPQHF.

The chain is built from TRBV5-1 and TRBJ2-3; 9 positions agree with TRBD2. The CDR3 length is 14 residues. V lost 4 bases, J lost 5 bases, and 5 bases stayed unmatched. Germline V gene sequence: CDR1 SGHRS, CDR2 YFSETQ. The CDR3, as DNA: TGCGCCAGCAGCCCCATAGCGGGAGAAGATACGCAGTATTTT. This gives the protein CASSPIAGEDTQYF.

The V call is TRBV6-5, the J call TRBJ1-2; D is perhaps TRBD1 (5 bases). Trimming took 7 bases from V and 4 from J, leaving 13 bases between them. CDR1 MNHEY and CDR2 SVGAGI come from the germline V gene. The CDR3 is 13 amino acids. The DNA for the CDR3 is TGTGCCAGCACCCCTGGGGACTCCTATGGCTACACCTTC. Residues: CASTPGDSYGYTF.

This rearrangement joins TRBV6-5 to TRBJ2-7; the match to TRBD2 covers 11 bases. Germline trimming cut 6 bases from V and 6 bases from J; bases unmatched to any gene: 7. The germline V gene has CDR1 MNHEY and CDR2 SVGAGI. The CDR3 covers 14 residues. CDR3 sequence reads: CASSPGTSGFEQYF. The CDR3 DNA sequence: TGTGCCAGCAGCCCGGGGACTAGCGGTTTCGAGCAGTACTTC.

This clone was detected only a few times. The chain recombines TRBV6-4 with TRBJ1-1, with 10 bases aligning to TRBD1. The CDR3 runs 14 residues. V gave up 10 bases and J gave up 5 bases; unmatched junction bases: 10. Per germline, CDR1 MRHNA and CDR2 SNTAGT. The CDR3 spells CANPRDRGWTEAFF. CDR3 sequence (DNA): TGTGCCAACCCTCGGGACAGGGGATGGACTGAAGCTTTCTTT.

The chain has TRBV4-2 and TRBJ1-1; 11 bases are shared with TRBD1. Per the germline V gene, CDR1 is LGHNA and CDR2 is YNFKEQ. The CDR3 consists of 20 residues. With 4 bases clipped from V and 4 bases from J, the junction kept 20 bases outside the gene matches. The DNA of the CDR3 is TGTGCCAGCAGCCGTAGAATCGGGACAGGGGGAACGGGTATGAGCACTGAAGCTTTCTTT. It translates to CASSRRIGTGGTGMSTEAFF.